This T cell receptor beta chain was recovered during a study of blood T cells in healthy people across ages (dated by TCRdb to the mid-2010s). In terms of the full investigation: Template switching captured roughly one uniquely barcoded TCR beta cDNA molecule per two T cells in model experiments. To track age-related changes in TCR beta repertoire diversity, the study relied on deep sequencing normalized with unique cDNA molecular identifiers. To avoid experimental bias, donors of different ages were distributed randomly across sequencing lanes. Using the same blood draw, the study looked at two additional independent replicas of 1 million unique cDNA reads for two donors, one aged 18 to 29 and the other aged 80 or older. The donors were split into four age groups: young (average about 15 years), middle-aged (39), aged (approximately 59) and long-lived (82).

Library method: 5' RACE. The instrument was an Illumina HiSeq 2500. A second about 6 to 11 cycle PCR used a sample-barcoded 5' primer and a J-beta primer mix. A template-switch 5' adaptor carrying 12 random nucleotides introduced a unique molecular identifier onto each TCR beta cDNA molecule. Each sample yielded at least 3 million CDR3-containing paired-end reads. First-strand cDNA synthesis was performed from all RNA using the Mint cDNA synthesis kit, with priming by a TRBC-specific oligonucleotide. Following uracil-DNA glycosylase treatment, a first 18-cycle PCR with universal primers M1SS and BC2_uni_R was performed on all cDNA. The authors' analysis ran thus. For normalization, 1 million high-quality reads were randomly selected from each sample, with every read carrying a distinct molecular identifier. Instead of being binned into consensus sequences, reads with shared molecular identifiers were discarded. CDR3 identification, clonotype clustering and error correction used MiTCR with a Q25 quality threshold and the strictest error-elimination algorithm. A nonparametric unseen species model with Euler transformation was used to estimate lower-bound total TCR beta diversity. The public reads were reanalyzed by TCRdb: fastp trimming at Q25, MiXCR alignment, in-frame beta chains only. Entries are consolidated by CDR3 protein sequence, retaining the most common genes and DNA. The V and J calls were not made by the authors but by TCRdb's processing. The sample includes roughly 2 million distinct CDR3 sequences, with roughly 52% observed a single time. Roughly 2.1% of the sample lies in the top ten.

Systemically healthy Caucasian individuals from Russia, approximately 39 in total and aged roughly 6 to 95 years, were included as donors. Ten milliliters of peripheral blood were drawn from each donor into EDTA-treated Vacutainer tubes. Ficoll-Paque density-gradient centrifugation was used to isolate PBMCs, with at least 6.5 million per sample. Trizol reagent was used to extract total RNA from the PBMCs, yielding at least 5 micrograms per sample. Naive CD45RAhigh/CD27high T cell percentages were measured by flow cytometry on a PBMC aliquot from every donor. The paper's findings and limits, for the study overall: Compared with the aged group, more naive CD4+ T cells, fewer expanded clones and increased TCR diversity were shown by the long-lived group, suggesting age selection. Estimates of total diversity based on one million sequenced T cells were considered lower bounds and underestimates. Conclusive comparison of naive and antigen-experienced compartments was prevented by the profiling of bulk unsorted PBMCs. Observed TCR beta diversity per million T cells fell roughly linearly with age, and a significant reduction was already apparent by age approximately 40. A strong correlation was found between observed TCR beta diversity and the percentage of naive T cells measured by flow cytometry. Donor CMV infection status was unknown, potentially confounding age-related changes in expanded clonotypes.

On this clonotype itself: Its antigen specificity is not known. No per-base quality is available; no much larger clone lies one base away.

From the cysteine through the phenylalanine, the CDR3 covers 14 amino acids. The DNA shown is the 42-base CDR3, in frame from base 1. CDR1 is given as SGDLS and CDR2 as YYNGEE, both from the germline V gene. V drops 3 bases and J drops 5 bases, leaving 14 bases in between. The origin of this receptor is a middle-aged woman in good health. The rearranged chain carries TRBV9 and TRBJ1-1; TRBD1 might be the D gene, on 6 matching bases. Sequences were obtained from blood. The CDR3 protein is CASSAQQQGTEAFF. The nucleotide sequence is TGTGCCAGCAGCGCACAGCAACAGGGTACTGAAGCTTTCTTT.